The T cell receptor (beta chain) under discussion was sequenced for a study of tumor-infiltrating lymphocytes in primary liver carcinoma. Looking at the study overall: Samples returned roughly 3.5 to 7.13 million productive TCRbeta reads each. Read depth did not differ significantly between tissue types. Whole-study findings and limits: Present in all five tumor regions were only about 7.5-25% of the top clones.

RNA and DNA were co-extracted from approximately 20-30 mg of unsorted bulk tissue. As concerns this clonotype: The antigen is not known. Since the CDR3 does not end with the conserved phenylalanine or tryptophan, this likely comes from a read error.

The investigators made TCR beta cDNA from roughly 0.55 ug total RNA, using a constant-region primer. Investigators got TCR beta libraries out of three nested multiplex PCR rounds, done with slightly modified ARM-PCR. For roughly 10 cycles apiece, the opening two PCR rounds ran with TRBV1-TRBV30 forward primers and a C-beta reverse primer. TCRdb re-derived calls from the multiplex PCR reads in MiXCR, one entry per CDR3 protein. The sample has about 78,000 distinct CDR3 sequences; about two thirds are singletons. The CDR3 covers 17 residues. CDR1 is MGHRA, CDR2 YSYEKL, per germline. Specimen: liver tumor tissue from sampling region 4. As to subset: tumor region T4, right-lateral pole. J is TRBJ2-7 and V is TRBV4-1; the D gene is possibly TRBD1 (6 bases). The sequence derives from a woman aged 55-75 years with primary liver carcinoma and hepatitis B virus infection. CDR3 coding DNA: TGTGTCAGCAACCAAGACCGCGGCGGAGTTGGGACATACGAGCAGTACTTA. Its protein product is CVSNQDRGGVGTYEQYL.